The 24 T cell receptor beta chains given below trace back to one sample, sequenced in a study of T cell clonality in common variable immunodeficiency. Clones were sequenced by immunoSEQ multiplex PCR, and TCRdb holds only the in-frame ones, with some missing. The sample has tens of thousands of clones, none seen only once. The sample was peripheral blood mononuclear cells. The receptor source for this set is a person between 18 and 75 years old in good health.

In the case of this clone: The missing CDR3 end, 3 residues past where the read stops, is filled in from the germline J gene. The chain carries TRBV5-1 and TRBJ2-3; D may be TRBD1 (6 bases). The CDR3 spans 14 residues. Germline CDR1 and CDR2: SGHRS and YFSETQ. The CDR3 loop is CASSLGASMETQYF. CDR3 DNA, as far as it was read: TGCGCCAGCAGCCTGGGGGCTAGCATGGAGACG.

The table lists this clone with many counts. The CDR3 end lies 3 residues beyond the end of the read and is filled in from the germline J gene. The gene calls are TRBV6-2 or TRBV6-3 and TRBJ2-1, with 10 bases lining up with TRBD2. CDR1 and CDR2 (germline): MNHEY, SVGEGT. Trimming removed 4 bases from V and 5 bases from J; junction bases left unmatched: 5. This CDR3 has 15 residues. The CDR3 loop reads CASSSRTSGNNEQFF. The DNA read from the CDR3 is TGTGCCAGCAGTTCGAGGACTAGCGGTAACAATGAG.

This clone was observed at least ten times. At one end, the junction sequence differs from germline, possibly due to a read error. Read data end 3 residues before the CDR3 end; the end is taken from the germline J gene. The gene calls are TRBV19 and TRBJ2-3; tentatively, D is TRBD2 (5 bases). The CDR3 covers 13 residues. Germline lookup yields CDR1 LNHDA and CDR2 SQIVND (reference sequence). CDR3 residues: CASSDSLTDSQYF. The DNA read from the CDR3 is TGTGCCAGTTCGGACTCCCTCACAGATTCG.

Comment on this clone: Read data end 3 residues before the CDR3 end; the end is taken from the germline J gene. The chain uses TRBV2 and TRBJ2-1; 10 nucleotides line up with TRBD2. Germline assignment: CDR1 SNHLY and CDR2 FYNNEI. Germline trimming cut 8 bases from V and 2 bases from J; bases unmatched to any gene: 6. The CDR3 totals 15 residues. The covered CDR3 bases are TGTGCCAGCCTACCAGCGGGAGGGCCCTACAATGAG. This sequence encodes CASLPAGGPYNE. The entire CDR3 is CASLPAGGPYNEQFF.

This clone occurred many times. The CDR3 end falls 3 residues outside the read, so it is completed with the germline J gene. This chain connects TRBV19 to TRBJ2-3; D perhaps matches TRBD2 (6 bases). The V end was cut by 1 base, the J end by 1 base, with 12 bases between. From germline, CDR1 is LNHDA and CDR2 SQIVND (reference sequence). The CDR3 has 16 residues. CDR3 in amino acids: CASSIVAGPRTDTQYF. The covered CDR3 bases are TGTGCCAGTAGTATAGTGGCGGGGCCTCGCACAGATACG. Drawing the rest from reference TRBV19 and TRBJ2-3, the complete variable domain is DGGITQSPKYLFRKEGQNVTLSCEQNLNHDAMYWYRQDPGQGLRLIYYSQIVNDFQKGDIAEGYSVSREKKESFPLTVTSAQKNPTAFYLCASSIVAGPRTDTQYFGPGTRLTVL.

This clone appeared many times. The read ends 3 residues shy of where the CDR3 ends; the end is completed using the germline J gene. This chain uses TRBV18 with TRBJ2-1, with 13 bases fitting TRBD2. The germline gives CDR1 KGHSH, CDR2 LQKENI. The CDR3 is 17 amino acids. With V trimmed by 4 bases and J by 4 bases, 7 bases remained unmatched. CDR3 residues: CASSLTTSGRTYNEQFF. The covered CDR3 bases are TGTGCCAGCTCACTTACGACTAGCGGGAGGACTTACAATGAG.

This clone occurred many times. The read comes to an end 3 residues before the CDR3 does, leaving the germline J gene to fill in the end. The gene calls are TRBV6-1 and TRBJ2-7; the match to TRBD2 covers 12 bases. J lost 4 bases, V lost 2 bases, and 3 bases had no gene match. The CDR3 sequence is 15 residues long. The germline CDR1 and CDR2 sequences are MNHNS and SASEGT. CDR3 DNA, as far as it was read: TGTGCCAGCAGTGAACTAGCGGGAGGGCCATACGAG. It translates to CASSELAGGPYE. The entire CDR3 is CASSELAGGPYEQYF.

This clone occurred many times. Incomplete CDR3 DNA: TGTGCCTGGAGTGGGGGGCACTTCACTAATCAGCCC. Its protein product is CAWSGGHFTNQP. The CDR3 reads in full as CAWSGGHFTNQPQHF. The chain combines TRBV30 with TRBJ1-5, with D maybe TRBD1 (6 bases). The read terminates 3 residues ahead of where the CDR3 ends, so the germline J gene completes it. Trimming shortened V by 1 base and J by 4 bases, and 14 bases separated the two germline ends. Germline V lookup: CDR1 GTSNPN, CDR2 SVGIG (reference sequence). CDR3 length: 15 residues.

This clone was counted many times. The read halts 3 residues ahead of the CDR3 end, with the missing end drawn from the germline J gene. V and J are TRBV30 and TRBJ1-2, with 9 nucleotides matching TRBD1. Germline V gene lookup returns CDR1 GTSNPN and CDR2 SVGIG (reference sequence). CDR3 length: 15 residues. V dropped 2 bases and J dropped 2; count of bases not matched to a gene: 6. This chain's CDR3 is CAWSHPTGGNYGYTF. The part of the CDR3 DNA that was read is TGTGCCTGGAGTCATCCGACAGGGGGAAACTATGGC.

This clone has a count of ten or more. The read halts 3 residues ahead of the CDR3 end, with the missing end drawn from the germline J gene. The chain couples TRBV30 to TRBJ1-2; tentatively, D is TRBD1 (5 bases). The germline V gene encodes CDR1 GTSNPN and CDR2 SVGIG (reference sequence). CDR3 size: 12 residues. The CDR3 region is CAWSRAGLAYTF. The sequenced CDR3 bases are TGTGCCTGGAGTCGTGCAGGGTTGGCC.

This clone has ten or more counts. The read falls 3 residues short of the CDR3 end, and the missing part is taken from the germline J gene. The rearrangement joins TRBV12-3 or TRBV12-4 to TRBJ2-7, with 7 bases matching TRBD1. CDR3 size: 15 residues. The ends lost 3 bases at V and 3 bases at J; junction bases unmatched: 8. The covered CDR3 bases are TGTGCCAGCAGTTTGGGGTGGGACAGAGGCTACGAG. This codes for CASSLGWDRGYE. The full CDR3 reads CASSLGWDRGYEQYF.

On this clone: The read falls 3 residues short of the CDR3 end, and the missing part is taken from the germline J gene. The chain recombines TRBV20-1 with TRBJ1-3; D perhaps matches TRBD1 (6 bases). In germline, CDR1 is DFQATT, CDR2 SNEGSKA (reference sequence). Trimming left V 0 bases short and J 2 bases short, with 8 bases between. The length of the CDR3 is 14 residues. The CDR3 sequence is CSARDYRAGNTIYF. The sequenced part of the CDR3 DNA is TGCAGTGCTAGAGATTACAGGGCTGGAAACACC.

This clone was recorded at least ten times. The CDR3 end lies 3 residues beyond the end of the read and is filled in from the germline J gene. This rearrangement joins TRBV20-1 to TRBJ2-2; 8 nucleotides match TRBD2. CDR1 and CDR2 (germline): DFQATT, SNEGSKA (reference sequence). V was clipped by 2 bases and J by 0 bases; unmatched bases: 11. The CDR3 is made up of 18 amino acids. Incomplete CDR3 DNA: TGCAGTGCTAGAAGGGCGGCTAGCGGGTTAGCGAACACCGGGGAG. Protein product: CSARRAASGLANTGE. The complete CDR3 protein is CSARRAASGLANTGELFF.

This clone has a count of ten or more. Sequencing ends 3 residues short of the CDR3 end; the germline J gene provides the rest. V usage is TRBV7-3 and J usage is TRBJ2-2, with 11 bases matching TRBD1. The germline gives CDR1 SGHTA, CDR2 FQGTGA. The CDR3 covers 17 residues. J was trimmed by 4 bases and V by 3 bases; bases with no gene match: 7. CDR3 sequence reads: CASSLMPGTGGTGELFF. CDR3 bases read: TGTGCCAGCAGCTTGATGCCCGGGACAGGGGGCACCGGGGAG.

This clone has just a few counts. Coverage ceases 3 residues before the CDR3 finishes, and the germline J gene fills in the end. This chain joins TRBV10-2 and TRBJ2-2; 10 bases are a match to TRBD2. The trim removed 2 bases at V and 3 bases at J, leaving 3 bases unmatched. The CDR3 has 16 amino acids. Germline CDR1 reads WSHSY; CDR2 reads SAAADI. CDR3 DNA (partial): TGCGCCAGCAGTGAGGGCCTAGCGGGAGACACCGGGGAG. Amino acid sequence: CASSEGLAGDTGE. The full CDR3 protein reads CASSEGLAGDTGELFF.

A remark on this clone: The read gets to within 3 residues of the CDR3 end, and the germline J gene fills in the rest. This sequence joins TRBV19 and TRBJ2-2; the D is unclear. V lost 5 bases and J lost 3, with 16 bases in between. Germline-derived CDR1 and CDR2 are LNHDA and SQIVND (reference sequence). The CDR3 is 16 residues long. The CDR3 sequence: CASSPPIPADTGELFF. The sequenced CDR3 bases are TGTGCCAGTAGTCCCCCGATCCCCGCGGACACCGGGGAG. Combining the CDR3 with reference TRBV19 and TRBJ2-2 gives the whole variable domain DGGITQSPKYLFRKEGQNVTLSCEQNLNHDAMYWYRQDPGQGLRLIYYSQIVNDFQKGDIAEGYSVSREKKESFPLTVTSAQKNPTAFYLCASSPPIPADTGELFFGEGSRLTVL.

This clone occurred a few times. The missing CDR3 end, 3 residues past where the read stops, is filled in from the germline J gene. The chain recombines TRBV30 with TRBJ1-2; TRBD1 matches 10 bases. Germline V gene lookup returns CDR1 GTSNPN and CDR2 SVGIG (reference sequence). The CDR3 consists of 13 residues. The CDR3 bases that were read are TGTGCCTGGAGTGGGACAGGGGGTAGGGAC. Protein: CAWSGTGGRD. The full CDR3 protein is CAWSGTGGRDYTF.

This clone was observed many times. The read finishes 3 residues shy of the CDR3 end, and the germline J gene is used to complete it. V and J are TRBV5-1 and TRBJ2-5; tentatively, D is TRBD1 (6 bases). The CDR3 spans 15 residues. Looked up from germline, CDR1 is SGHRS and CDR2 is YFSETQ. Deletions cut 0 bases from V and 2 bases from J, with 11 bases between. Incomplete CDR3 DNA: TGCGCCAGCAGCTTGGCACAGGGTAGGCAAGAGACC. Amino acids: CASSLAQGRQET. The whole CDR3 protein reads CASSLAQGRQETQYF.

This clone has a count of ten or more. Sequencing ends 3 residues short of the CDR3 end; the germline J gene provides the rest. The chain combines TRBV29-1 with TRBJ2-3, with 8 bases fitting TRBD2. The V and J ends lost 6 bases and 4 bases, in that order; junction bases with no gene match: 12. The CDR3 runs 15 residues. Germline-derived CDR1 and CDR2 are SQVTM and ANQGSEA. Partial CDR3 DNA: TGCAGCGTGGATGAGCGGGAGAAGGAGTCAGATACG. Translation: CSVDEREKESDT. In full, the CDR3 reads CSVDEREKESDTQYF.

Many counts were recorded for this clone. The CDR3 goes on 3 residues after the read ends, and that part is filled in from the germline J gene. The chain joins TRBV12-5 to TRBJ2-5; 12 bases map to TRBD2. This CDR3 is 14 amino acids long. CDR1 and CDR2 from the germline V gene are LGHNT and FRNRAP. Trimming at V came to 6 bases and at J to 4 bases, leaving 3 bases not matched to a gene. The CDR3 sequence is CASGGLAGTETQYF. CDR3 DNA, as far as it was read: TGTGCTAGTGGCGGACTAGCGGGAACAGAGACC.

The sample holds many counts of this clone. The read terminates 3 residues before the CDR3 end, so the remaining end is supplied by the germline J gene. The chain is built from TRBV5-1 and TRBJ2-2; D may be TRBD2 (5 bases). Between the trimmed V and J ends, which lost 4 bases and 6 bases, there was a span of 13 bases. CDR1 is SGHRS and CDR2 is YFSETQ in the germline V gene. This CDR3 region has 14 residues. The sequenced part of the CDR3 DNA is TGCGCCAGCAGCCGCGATACTAGTTCCGGGGAG. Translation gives CASSRDTSSGE. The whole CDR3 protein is CASSRDTSSGELFF. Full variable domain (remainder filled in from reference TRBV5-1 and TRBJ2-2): KAGVTQTPRYLIKTRGQQVTLSCSPISGHRSVSWYQQTPGQGLQFLFEYFSETQRNKGNFPGRFSGRQFSNSRSEMNVSTLELGDSALYLCASSRDTSSGELFFGEGSRLTVL.

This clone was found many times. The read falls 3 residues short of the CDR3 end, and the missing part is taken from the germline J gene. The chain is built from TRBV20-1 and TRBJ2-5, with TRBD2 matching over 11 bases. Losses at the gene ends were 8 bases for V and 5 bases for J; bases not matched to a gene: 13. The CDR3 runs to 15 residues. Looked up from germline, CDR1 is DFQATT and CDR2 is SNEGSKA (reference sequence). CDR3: CSIRITSGRIETQYF. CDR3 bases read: TGCAGTATCAGAATTACTAGCGGGAGAATCGAGACC.

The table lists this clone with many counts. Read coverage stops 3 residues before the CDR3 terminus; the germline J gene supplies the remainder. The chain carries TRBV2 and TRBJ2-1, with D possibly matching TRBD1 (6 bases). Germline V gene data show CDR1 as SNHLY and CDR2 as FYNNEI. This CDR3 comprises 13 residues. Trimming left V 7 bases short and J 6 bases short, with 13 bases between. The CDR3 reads CASITGLANEQFF. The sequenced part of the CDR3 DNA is TGTGCCAGCATCACAGGGCTAGCCAATGAG.

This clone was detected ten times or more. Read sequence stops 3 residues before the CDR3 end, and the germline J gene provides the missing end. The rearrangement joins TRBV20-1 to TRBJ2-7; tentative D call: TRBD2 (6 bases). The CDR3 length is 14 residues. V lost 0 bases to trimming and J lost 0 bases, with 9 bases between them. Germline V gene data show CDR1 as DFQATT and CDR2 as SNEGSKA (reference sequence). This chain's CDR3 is CSARDPGLSYEQYF. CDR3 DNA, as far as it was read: TGCAGTGCTAGAGACCCGGGACTCTCCTACGAG.